These 9 T cell receptor beta chains were sequenced from one sample in a study of shared clonotypes between healthy human individuals. Profiled with immunoSEQ multiplex PCR; TCRdb holds only in-frame clones, not every one. The table lists about 2,500,000 clones, 85% to 95% of them singletons, with about 0.13% in the top ten. Sequenced input: naive CD4+ T cells sorted from blood. Stated subset: CD45RA+ positively selected. The source is a man aged 18 to 29 in good health.

V usage is TRBV18 and J usage is TRBJ1-1, with 7 nucleotides matching TRBD1. Looked up from germline, CDR1 is KGHSH and CDR2 is LQKENI. This CDR3 has 15 residues. The junction had 7 bases not matched to a gene; V was cut back by 6 bases and J by 0 bases. CDR3 DNA: TGTGCCAGCTCCGTAAGGGGGCAGATGAACACTGAAGCTTTCTTT. It translates to CASSVRGQMNTEAFF.

This chain joins TRBV18 and TRBJ2-7; a possible D gene is TRBD2 (5 bases). The V gene's germline CDR1 is KGHSH and CDR2 LQKENI. The V gene lost 8 bases and the J gene lost 2 bases, with 13 bases spanning the gap. CDR3 length equals 13 residues. CDR3 sequence (DNA): TGTGCCAGCCGCGAGGGCCTTCCCTACGAGCAGTACTTC. Amino acids: CASREGLPYEQYF.

This clone was seen a few times. Distinct nucleotide sequences in the sample also encode this CDR3. The rearrangement links TRBV6-5 to TRBJ2-7; a weak D match, TRBD2 (5 bases). The V end was cut by 5 bases, the J end by 3 bases, with 5 bases between. This CDR3 has 11 amino acids. Germline V CDR1 and CDR2: MNHEY, SVGAGI. CDR3 protein: CASSRDYEQYF. DNA for the CDR3: TGTGCCAGCAGTCGGGACTACGAGCAGTACTTC.

This chain uses TRBV6-1 with TRBJ1-1, with D possibly TRBD1 on 6 matching bases. Germline CDR1 reads MNHNS; CDR2 reads SASEGT. The CDR3 has 13 residues. V lost 8 bases and J lost 2, with 12 bases in between. CDR3: CASEKGVNTEAFF. DNA of the CDR3: TGTGCCAGCGAAAAGGGGGTCAACACTGAAGCTTTCTTT.

This chain links TRBV30 with TRBJ2-7; 10 bases map to TRBD2. CDR1 is GTSNPN and CDR2 is SVGIG in the germline V gene (reference sequence). After removal of 5 bases from V and 3 bases from J, the junction contained 4 bases not matched to a gene. The length of the CDR3 is 13 residues. CDR3: CAWRVAGGYEQYF. The CDR3 nucleotides are TGTGCCTGGCGAGTAGCGGGAGGCTACGAGCAGTACTTC.

This sequence joins TRBV21-1 and TRBJ1-1; the DNA was not compared with TRBD1, the D call given in the table. TRBV21-1 constitutes a pseudogene. The CDR3 runs to 15 residues. CDR3 region: CASSTDRERITEAFF. CDR3 DNA: TGTGCCAGCAGCACGGACAGGGAGAGAATTACTGAAGCTTTCTTT.

The chain carries TRBV19 and TRBJ2-2, with 11 bases identical to TRBD2. V lost 7 bases, J lost 5 bases, and 6 bases stayed unmatched. Germline CDR1 is LNHDA and CDR2 is SQIVND (reference sequence). The CDR3 extends over 15 amino acids. CDR3 bases: TGTGCCAGTAACAAACTAGCGGGGGTGACCGGGGAGCTGTTTTTT. Amino acids: CASNKLAGVTGELFF.

The chain combines TRBV10-3 with TRBJ2-4; D is unresolved. The V gene's germline CDR1 is ENHRY and CDR2 SYGVKD. The length of the CDR3 is 13 residues. Trimming left V 6 bases short and J 8 bases short, with 14 bases between. The CDR3 region is CAIRASRVDIQYF. CDR3 bases: TGTGCCATCAGGGCTAGTCGAGTAGACATTCAGTACTTC.

This sequence joins TRBV10-2 and TRBJ2-2; 11 nucleotides align to TRBD1. Looked up from germline, CDR1 is WSHSY and CDR2 is SAAADI. V lost 10 bases to trimming and J lost 0 bases; unmatched junction nucleotides: 4. The CDR3 totals 15 residues. The CDR3: CAMAGQGANTGELFF. DNA for the CDR3: TGCGCCATGGCGGGACAGGGGGCGAACACCGGGGAGCTGTTTTTT.